The present TCR beta chain was sequenced within a study of blood T cells in healthy people across ages. This clonotype appeared many times. The target antigen is unknown. Approximately 10 milliliters was the volume of peripheral blood drawn from each donor. Whole-study results and caveats: Naive T cell percentage showed a strong correlation with TCR beta diversity. The recorded TCR beta diversity per million T cells decreased in a roughly linear manner with age. Naive CD4+ cells and diversity were both higher in long-lived donors than in aged donors.

Using a J-beta primer mix together with a sample-barcoded 5' primer, a second PCR was run for about 6 to 11 cycles. MiXCR, run by TCRdb on the 5' RACE reads, gives a single entry per CDR3 protein. The sample carries under 2 million distinct CDR3 sequences, around 36% recorded once. Sequencing used blood. The source of this sequence is a woman aged 30 to 39 in good health.

CDR3 nucleotide sequence: TGCAGTGCTAGCGGGGTACCTACCTCCTACGAGCAGTACTTC. Residues: CSASGVPTSYEQYF. The J gene is TRBJ2-7, the V gene TRBV20-1; weak D call: TRBD2 (5 bases). The CDR3 is made up of 14 amino acids. Germline CDR1 reads DFQATT; CDR2 reads SNEGSKA (reference sequence). Deletions cut 3 bases from V and 0 bases from J, with 12 bases between.